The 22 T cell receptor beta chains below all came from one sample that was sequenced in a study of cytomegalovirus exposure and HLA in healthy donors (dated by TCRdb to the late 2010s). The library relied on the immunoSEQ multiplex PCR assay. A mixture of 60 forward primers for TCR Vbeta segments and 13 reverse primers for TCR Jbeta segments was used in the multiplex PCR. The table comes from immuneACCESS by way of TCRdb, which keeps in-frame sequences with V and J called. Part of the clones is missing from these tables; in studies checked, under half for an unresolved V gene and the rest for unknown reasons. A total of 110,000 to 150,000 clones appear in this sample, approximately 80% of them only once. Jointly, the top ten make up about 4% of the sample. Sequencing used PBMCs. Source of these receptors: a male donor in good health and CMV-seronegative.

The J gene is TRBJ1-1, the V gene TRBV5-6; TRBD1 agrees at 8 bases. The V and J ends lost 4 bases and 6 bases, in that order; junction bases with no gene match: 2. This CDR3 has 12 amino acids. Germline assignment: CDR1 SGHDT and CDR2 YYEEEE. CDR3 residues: CASSLQGAEAFF. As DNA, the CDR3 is TGTGCCAGCAGCCTACAGGGGGCTGAAGCTTTCTTT.

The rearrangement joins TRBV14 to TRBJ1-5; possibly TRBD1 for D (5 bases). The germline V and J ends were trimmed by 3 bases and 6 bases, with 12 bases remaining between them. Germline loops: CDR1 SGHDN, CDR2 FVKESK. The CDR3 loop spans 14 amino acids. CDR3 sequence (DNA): TGTGCCAGCAGCCACCAGGGTGTAGGTCAGCCCCAGCATTTT. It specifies CASSHQGVGQPQHF.

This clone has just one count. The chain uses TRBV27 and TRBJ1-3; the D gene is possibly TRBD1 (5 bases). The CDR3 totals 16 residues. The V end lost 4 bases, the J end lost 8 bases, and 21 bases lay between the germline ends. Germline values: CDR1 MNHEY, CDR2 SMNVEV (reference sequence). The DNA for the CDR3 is TGTGCCAGCAGTTGCCCCAAGGGGACTATAAGCGACACCATATATTTT. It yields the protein CASSCPKGTISDTIYF.

The CDR3 protein is CASSETIVAGINNEQFF. CDR3 DNA: TGCGCCAGCAGTGAGACGATCGTAGCGGGCATTAACAATGAGCAGTTCTTC. This sequence joins TRBV10-1 and TRBJ2-1, with TRBD2 matching over 7 bases. Germline V CDR1 and CDR2: WNHNN, SYGVQD (reference sequence). This CDR3 is built from 17 residues. The V and J ends lost 2 bases and 5 bases, in that order; junction bases with no gene match: 12.

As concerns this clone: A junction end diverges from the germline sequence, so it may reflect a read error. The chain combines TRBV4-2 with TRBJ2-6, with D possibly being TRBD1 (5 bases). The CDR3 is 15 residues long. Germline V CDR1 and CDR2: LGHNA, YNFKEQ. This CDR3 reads CASSQGGSGANGLTF. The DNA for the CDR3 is TGTGCCAGCAGCCAAGGGGGCTCTGGGGCCAACGGCCTGACTTTC.

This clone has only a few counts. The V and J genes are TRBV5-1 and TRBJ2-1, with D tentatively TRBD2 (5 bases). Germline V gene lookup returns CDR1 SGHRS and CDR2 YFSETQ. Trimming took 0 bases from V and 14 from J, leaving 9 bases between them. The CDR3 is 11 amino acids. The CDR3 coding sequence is TGCGCCAGCAGCTTGGTGGGAGAGAAGTTCTTC. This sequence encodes CASSLVGEKFF.

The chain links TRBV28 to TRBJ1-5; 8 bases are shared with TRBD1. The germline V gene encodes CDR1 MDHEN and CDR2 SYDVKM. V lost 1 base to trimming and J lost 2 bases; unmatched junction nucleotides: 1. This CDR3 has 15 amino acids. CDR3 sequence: CASSLLTGGNQPQHF. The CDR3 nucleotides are TGTGCCAGCAGTTTATTGACAGGGGGCAATCAGCCCCAGCATTTT.

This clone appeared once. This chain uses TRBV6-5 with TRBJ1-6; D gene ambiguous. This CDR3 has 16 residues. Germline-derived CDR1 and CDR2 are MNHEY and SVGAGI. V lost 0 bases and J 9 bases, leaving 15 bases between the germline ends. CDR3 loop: CASSYSGSFRGSPLHF. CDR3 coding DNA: TGTGCCAGCAGTTACTCCGGGAGTTTCAGAGGTTCACCCCTCCACTTT.

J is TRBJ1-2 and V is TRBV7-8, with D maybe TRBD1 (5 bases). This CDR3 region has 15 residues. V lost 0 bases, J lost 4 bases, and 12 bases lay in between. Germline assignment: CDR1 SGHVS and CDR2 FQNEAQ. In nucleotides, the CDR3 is TGTGCCAGCAGCTTAGCGCCAGGGCAGGCCTATGGCTACACCTTC. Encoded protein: CASSLAPGQAYGYTF.

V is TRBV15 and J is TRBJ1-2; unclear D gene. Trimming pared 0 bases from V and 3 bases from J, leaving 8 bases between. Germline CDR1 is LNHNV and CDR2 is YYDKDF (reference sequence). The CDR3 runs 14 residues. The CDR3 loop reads CATSRDWQDYGYTF. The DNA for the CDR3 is TGTGCCACCAGCAGAGATTGGCAAGACTATGGCTACACCTTC.

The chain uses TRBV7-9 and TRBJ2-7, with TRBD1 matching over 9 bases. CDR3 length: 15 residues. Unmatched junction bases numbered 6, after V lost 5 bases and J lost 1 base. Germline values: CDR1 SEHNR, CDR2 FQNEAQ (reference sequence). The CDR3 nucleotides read TGTGCCAGCAGCCCCGGGACAGGGCGGTCCTACGAGCAGTACTTC. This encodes CASSPGTGRSYEQYF.

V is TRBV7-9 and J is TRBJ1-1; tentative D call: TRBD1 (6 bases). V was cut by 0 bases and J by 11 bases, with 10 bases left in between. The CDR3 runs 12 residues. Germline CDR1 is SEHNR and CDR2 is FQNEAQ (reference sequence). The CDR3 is CASSLAGGWAFF. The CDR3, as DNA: TGTGCCAGCAGCTTAGCTGGGGGCTGGGCTTTCTTT.

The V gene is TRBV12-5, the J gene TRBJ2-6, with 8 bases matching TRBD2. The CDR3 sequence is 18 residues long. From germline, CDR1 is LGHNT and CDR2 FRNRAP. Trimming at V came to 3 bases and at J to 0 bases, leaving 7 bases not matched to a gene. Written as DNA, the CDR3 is TGTGCTAGTGGTTTCGCCCCGGGGGGGGTCTCTGGGGCCAACGTCCTGACTTTC. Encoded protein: CASGFAPGGVSGANVLTF. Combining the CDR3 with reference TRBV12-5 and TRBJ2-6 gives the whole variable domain DARVTQTPRHKVTEMGQEVTMRCQPILGHNTVFWYRQTMMQGLELLAYFRNRAPLDDSGMPKDRFSAEMPDATLATLKIQPSEPRDSAVYFCASGFAPGGVSGANVLTFGAGSRLTVL.

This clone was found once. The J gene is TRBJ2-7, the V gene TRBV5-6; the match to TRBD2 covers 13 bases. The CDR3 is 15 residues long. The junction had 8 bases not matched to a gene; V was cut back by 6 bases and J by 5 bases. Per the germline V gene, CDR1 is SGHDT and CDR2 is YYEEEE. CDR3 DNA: TGTGCCAGCAACCAACTAGCGGGAGGGTCAGACGAGCAGTACTTC. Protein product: CASNQLAGGSDEQYF.

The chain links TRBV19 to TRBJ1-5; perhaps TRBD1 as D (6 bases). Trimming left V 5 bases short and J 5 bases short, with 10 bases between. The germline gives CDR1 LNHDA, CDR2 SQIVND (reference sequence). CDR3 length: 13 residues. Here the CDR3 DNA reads TGTGCCAGTAGTGAACAGGGATATCAGCCCCAGCATTTT. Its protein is CASSEQGYQPQHF. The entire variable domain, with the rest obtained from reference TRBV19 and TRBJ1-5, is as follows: DGGITQSPKYLFRKEGQNVTLSCEQNLNHDAMYWYRQDPGQGLRLIYYSQIVNDFQKGDIAEGYSVSREKKESFPLTVTSAQKNPTAFYLCASSEQGYQPQHFGDGTRLSIL.

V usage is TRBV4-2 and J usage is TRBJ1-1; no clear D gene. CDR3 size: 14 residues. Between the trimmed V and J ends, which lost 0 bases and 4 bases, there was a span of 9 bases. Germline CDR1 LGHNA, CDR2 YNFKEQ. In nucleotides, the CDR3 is TGTGCCAGCAGCCAAGATAGGAGTGGCACTGAAGCTTTCTTT. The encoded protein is CASSQDRSGTEAFF.

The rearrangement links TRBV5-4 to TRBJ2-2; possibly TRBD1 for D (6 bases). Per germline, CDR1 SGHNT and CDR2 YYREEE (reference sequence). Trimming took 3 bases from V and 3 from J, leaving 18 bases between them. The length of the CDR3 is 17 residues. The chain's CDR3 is CASSSADRAADTGELFF. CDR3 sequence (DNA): TGTGCCAGCAGCTCTGCGGACAGAGCGGCTGACACCGGGGAGCTGTTTTTT.

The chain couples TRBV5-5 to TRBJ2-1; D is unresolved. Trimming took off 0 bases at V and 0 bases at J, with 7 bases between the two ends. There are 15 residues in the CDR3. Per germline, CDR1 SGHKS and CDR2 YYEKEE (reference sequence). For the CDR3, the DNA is TGTGCCAGCAGCTTGGACAGAAACTCCTACAATGAGCAGTTCTTC. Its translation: CASSLDRNSYNEQFF.

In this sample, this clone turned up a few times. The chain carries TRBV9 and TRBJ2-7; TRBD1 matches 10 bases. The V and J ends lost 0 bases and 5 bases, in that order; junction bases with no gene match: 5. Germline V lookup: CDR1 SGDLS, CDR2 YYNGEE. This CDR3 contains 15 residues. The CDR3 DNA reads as TGTGCCAGCAGCGTAGACGGGGACAGGGGCGACGAGCAGTACTTC. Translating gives CASSVDGDRGDEQYF.

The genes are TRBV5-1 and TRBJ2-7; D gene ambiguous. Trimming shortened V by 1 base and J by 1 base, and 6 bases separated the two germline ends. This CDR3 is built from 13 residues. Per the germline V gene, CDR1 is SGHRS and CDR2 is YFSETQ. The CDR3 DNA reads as TGCGCCAGCAGCTTGTTACTTTCCTACGAGCAGTACTTC. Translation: CASSLLLSYEQYF.

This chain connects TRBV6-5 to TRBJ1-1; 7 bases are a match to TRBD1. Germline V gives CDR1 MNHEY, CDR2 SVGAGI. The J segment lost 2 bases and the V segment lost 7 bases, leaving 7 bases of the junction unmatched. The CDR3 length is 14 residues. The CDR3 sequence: CASINRGKNTEAFF. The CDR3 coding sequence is TGTGCCAGCATCAACAGGGGAAAAAACACTGAAGCTTTCTTT.

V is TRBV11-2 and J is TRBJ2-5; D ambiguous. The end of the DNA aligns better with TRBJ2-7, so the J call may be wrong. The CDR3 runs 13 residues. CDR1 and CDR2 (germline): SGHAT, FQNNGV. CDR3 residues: CASSLSRIYEQYF. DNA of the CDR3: TGTGCCAGCAGCTTAAGCAGGATCTACGAGCAGTACTTC.